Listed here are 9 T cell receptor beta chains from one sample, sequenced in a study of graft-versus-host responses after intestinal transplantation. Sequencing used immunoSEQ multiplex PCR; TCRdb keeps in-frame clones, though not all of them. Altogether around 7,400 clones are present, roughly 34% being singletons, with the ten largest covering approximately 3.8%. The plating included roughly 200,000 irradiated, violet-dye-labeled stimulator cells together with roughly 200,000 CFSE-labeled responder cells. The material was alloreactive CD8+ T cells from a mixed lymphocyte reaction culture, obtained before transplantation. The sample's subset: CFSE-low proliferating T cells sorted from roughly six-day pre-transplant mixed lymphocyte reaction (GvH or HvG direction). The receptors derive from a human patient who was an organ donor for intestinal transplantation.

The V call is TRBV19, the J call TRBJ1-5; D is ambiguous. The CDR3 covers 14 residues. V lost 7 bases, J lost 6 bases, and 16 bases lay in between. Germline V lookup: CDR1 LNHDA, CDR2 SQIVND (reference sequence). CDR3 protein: CASISPKRSQPQHF. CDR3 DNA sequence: TGTGCCAGTATCTCGCCCAAGCGGAGTCAGCCCCAGCATTTT.

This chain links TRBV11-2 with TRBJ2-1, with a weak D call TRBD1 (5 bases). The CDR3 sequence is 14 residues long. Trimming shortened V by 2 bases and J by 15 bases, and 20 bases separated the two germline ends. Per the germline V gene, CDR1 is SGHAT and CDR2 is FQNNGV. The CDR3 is CASSLLVHQGSLFF. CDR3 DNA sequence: TGTGCCAGCAGCTTATTAGTACACCAGGGTAGTCTGTTCTTC.

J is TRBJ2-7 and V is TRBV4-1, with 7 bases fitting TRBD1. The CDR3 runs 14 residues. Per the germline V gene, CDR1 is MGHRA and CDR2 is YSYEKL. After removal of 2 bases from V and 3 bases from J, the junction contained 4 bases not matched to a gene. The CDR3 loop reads CASSQSTGSYEQYF. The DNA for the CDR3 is TGCGCCAGCAGCCAATCGACAGGGAGCTACGAGCAGTACTTC.

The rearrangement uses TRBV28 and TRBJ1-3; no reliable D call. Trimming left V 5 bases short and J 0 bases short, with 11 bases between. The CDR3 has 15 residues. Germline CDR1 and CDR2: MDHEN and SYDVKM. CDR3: CASSKDGSSGNTIYF. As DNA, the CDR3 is TGTGCCAGCAGTAAGGACGGGAGCTCTGGAAACACCATATATTTT.

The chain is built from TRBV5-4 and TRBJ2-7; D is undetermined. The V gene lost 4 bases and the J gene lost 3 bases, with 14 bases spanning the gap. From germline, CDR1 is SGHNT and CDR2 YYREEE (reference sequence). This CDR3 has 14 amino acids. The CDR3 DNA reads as TGTGCCAGCAGCCCCCACCCAACAGACTACGAGCAGTACTTC. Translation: CASSPHPTDYEQYF. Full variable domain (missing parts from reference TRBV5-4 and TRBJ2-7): ETGVTQSPTHLIKTRGQQVTLRCSSQSGHNTVSWYQQALGQGPQFIFQYYREEENGRGNFPPRFSGLQFPNYSSELNVNALELDDSALYLCASSPHPTDYEQYFGPGTRLTVT.

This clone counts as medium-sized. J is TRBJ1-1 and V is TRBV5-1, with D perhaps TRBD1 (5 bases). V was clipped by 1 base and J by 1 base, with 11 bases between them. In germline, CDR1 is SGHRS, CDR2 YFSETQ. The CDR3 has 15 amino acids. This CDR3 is CASSLSRGGNTEAFF. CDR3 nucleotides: TGCGCCAGCAGCTTGTCGCGGGGGGGGAACACTGAAGCTTTCTTT.

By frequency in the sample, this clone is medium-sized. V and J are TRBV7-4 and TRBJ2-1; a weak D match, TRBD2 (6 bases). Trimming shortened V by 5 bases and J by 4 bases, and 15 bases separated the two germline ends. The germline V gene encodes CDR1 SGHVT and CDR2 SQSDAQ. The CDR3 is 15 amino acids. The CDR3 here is CASSIVVGLYNEQFF. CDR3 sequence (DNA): TGTGCCAGCAGCATAGTGGTGGGACTGTACAATGAGCAGTTCTTC.

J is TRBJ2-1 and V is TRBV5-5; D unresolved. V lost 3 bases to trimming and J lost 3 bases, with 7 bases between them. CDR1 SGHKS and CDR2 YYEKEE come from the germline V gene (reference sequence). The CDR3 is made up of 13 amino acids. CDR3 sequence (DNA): TGTGCCAGCAGCTACTTAATCTACAATGAGCAGTTCTTC. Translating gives CASSYLIYNEQFF.

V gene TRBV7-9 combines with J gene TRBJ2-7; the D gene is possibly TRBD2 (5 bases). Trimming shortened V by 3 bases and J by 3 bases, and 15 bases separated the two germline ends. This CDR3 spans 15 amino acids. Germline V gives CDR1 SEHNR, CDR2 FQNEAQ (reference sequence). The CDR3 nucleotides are TGTGCCAGCAGCTTCGAGACGGGATTGAACTACGAGCAGTACTTC. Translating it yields CASSFETGLNYEQYF.